This record looks at one T cell receptor beta chain sequence and its context. The data are from a study of T cells in Graves' hyperthyroidism and ophthalmopathy. Out of over 7.5 ml of fresh peripheral blood came the PBMCs. Germline values: CDR1 SGDLS, CDR2 YYNGEE. The CDR3 is made up of 16 amino acids. Trimming cost V 6 bases and J 0 bases, with 16 bases left between them. Amplified TCR beta CDR3 regions came from RNA transcripts. During a first-round RT-PCR of the TCR CDR3, the HTBI primer set was used. TCRdb fed the multiplex PCR reads into MiXCR, producing one record per CDR3 protein. The sample yields 500,000 to 650,000 distinct CDR3 sequences, approximately 17% seen once.

The chain combines TRBV9 with TRBJ2-4, with TRBD1 as a possible D gene (5 bases). The TCR was taken from a young woman with Graves' ophthalmopathy. Sample: blood. CDR3 DNA: TGTGCCAGCATCGGAAGGACACTCATAGCCAAAAACATTCAGTACTTC. It codes for CASIGRTLIAKNIQYF.